This T cell receptor (beta chain) originates from a study of T cell responses to AZD1222 COVID-19 vaccine. This CDR3 spans 12 amino acids. Germline CDR1 is KGHSH and CDR2 is LQKENI. The V and J ends lost 6 bases and 4 bases respectively, with 10 bases between them. Produced via immunoSEQ multiplex PCR; TCRdb's table is partial and in-frame only. This sample has fewer than 100,000 clones, with approximately 90% found just once. The sequencing used peripheral blood, collected 28 days after the second AZD1222 dose. The rearrangement joins TRBV18 to TRBJ2-7, with D unresolved. The TCR originated in an adult who received the AZD1222 COVID-19 vaccine. CDR3 sequence: CASSRLSYEQYF. DNA for the CDR3: TGTGCCAGCTCCCGGCTCAGTTACGAGCAGTACTTC. The whole variable domain, remainder taken from reference TRBV18 and TRBJ2-7, is NAGVMQNPRHLVRRRGQEARLRCSPMKGHSHVYWYRQLPEEGLKFMVYLQKENIIDESGMPKERFSAEFPKEGPSILRIQQVVRGDSAAYFCASSRLSYEQYFGPGTRLTVT.